The subject of this entry is one TCR beta chain. Its antigen remains unknown. At one boundary the junction diverges from the germline segment, which might be a read error. The use of a sample-barcoded 5' primer and a J-beta primer mix characterized a second PCR of roughly 7 to 11 cycles. Each of the samples gave a minimum of 2.5 million paired-end reads that contained CDR3. TCRdb itself ran the 5' RACE reads through MiXCR, one entry per CDR3 protein. The sample lists around 990,000 distinct CDR3 sequences, 35% to 45% occurring once. In germline, CDR1 is MGHDK, CDR2 SYGVNS. The CDR3 sequence is 16 residues long. Each donor was a healthy Caucasian individual from Russia, aged 6 to 90. This record belongs to a study of blood T cells in healthy people across ages. Study findings and constraints: TCR beta diversity correlated strongly with naive T cell percentage.

This chain links TRBV25-1 with TRBJ2-1; 9 bases are shared with TRBD2. Material: blood. This receptor was obtained from a man aged 18 to 30 in good health. CDR3 in amino acids: CANSETSGLSYNEQFF. DNA of the CDR3: TGTGCCAACAGTGAAACTAGCGGGCTATCCTACAATGAGCAGTTCTTC.